The TCR beta chain described here comes from a study of T cell responses to AZD1222 COVID-19 vaccine. Turning to the study itself: Second-dose schedules of about 4 or about 12 weeks were combined.

As to this clone: Its specificity is unknown.

Whole-study findings and limits: Researchers report vaccine-associated CD4 TCRs spanning spike, with dominance at 160-218 and 743-854. Two AZD1222 doses significantly raised spike-specific TCR breadth and depth over controls. Nearly half of spike-specific TCRs reportedly target variant regions that are unmutated in the B.1.351 and B.1.1.7 variants.

Germline CDR1 SGDLS, CDR2 YYNGEE. V was trimmed by 0 bases and J by 5 bases, leaving 15 bases between them. This CDR3 has 15 residues. Clones were read by immunoSEQ multiplex PCR, and TCRdb kept only the in-frame ones, dropping some. The sample holds around 150,000 clones; roughly 90% are singletons and the top ten take 1.5% to 2%. This TCR came from an adult in good health. The rearrangement links TRBV9 to TRBJ2-7; TRBD1 might be the D (6 bases). Specimen: peripheral blood, collected on day 0 of AZD1222 vaccination. The DNA for the CDR3 is TGTGCCAGCAGCGTAGGGACCTCAGGGGAGCACGAGCAGTACTTC. Encoded protein: CASSVGTSGEHEQYF.